The 32 T cell receptor beta chains presented below share a single source sample, sequenced in a study of CD8+ T cells in alopecia areata. Following extraction, RNA underwent reverse transcription to cDNA, which served as the sequencing template. TCRdb keeps only in-frame clones here, not all; method: immunoSEQ multiplex PCR. Of approximately 180,000 clones listed, over 55% are singletons. Treatment defined: oral pan-JAK inhibitor, 5-10 mg twice daily. The material sequenced was CD4+ T cells sorted from blood, taken at week 24, from a patient treated with tofacitinib. The receptors come from a human donor with alopecia areata.

The CDR3 nucleotides are TGTGCCAGCAGTGAAGAGAGAAATCAGCCCCAGCATTTT. Translating it yields CASSEERNQPQHF. The chain combines TRBV2 with TRBJ1-5; the D is unclear. Looked up from germline, CDR1 is SNHLY and CDR2 is FYNNEI. There are 13 residues in the CDR3. The V gene lost 1 base and the J gene lost 4 bases, with 5 bases spanning the gap.

The rearrangement uses TRBV11-2 and TRBJ2-7; TRBD1 agrees at 7 bases. Germline loops: CDR1 SGHAT, CDR2 FQNNGV. V was pared by 4 bases and J by 3 bases, with 15 bases of the junction left unmatched. The CDR3 consists of 17 residues. CDR3 in DNA: TGTGCCAGCAGCTATAGGACAGGACGAAGTGGGAACTACGAGCAGTACTTC. Its protein product is CASSYRTGRSGNYEQYF.

The chain is built from TRBV5-4 and TRBJ1-1, with D unclear. In germline, CDR1 is SGHNT, CDR2 YYREEE (reference sequence). CDR3 length: 12 amino acids. V gave up 4 bases and J gave up 8 bases, with 12 bases separating them. The CDR3 spells CASSRVQEEAFF. The CDR3 DNA is TGTGCCAGCAGCCGAGTGCAGGAGGAAGCTTTCTTT.

The chain has TRBV27 and TRBJ2-6, with D perhaps TRBD1 (6 bases). V dropped 5 bases and J dropped 3 bases, with 14 bases sitting between them. CDR1 and CDR2 from the germline V gene are MNHEY and SMNVEV (reference sequence). The CDR3 has 16 residues. The chain's CDR3 is CASSINQGFGANVLTF. The CDR3 region has the DNA TGTGCCAGCAGTATAAATCAGGGGTTTGGGGCCAACGTCCTGACTTTC.

This clone showed up just a few times. The chain recombines TRBV7-6 with TRBJ1-4; D perhaps matches TRBD1 (6 bases). V dropped 5 bases and J dropped 6 bases, with 16 bases sitting between them. Germline assignment: CDR1 SGHVS and CDR2 FNYEAQ. The CDR3 sequence is 15 residues long. CDR3 bases: TGTGCCAGCAGCCCCGGACAGTATTCGGATGAAAAACTGTTTTTT. Translating gives CASSPGQYSDEKLFF.

This clone appeared once. The chain employs TRBV29-1 and TRBJ2-5, with D hard to call. V dropped 4 bases and J dropped 1 base, with 7 bases sitting between them. The CDR3 length is 12 residues. Germline V gene data show CDR1 as SQVTM and CDR2 as ANQGSEA. This chain's CDR3 is CSVVNSQETQYF. The CDR3 DNA reads as TGCAGCGTTGTCAACAGCCAAGAGACCCAGTACTTC.

V gene TRBV7-2 combines with J gene TRBJ2-6, with D unclear. This CDR3 spans 15 amino acids. Germline V gene data show CDR1 as SGHTA and CDR2 as FQGNSA. Trimming pared 5 bases from V and 0 bases from J, leaving 8 bases between. DNA of the CDR3: TGTGCCAGCAGCCTCAGAGACTCTGGGGCCAACGTCCTGACTTTC. It encodes CASSLRDSGANVLTF.

The CDR3, as DNA: TGCGCCAGCAGCCAAGACGGGCGGACGGTCCACGAGCAGTACTTC. Protein sequence: CASSQDGRTVHEQYF. This sequence joins TRBV4-1 and TRBJ2-7; D gene uncertain. The CDR3 length is 15 residues. Trimming cost V 0 bases and J 5 bases, with 14 bases left between them. Per germline, CDR1 MGHRA and CDR2 YSYEKL.

J is TRBJ2-3 and V is TRBV14; 7 nucleotides match TRBD1. The CDR3 loop spans 17 amino acids. Germline V gene sequence: CDR1 SGHDN, CDR2 FVKESK. V shed 4 bases, J shed 5 bases, and the junction held 15 bases outside the gene matches. DNA of the CDR3: TGTGCCAGCAGCCCGTCGACAGGGTTGGTACACGTAGATACGCAGTATTTT. Its translation: CASSPSTGLVHVDTQYF.

The rearrangement links TRBV2 to TRBJ2-5; TRBD2 aligns across 7 bases. Germline V gene sequence: CDR1 SNHLY, CDR2 FYNNEI. The J segment lost 5 bases and the V segment lost 7 bases, leaving 7 bases of the junction unmatched. The CDR3 length is 13 residues. This CDR3 is CASKAGIAETQYF. As DNA, the CDR3 is TGTGCCAGCAAAGCGGGGATCGCGGAGACCCAGTACTTC.

The chain links TRBV25-1 to TRBJ2-6; D gene ambiguous. The germline V gene encodes CDR1 MGHDK and CDR2 SYGVNS. CDR3 length equals 14 residues. Trimming took 4 bases from V and 3 from J, leaving 7 bases between them. The chain's CDR3 is CASSAEGGANVLTF. The DNA for the CDR3 is TGTGCCAGCAGTGCCGAAGGTGGGGCCAACGTCCTGACTTTC.

This clone was observed at least ten times. This chain connects TRBV7-9 to TRBJ2-1, with 8 positions matching TRBD2. Germline lookup yields CDR1 SEHNR and CDR2 FQNEAQ (reference sequence). V shed 1 base and J 5 bases; nucleotides not matched to a gene: 4. The CDR3 runs 15 residues. The CDR3 region is CASSLGSGGNNEQFF. The CDR3 DNA is TGTGCCAGCAGCTTAGGGAGCGGGGGCAACAATGAGCAGTTCTTC.

The rearrangement joins TRBV30 to TRBJ1-2, with 8 bases that match TRBD1. In germline, CDR1 is GTSNPN, CDR2 SVGIG (reference sequence). This CDR3 has 15 amino acids. The trim removed 5 bases at V and 3 bases at J, leaving 11 bases unmatched. The DNA for the CDR3 is TGTGCCTGGGCCCAGGGGCAGGGGGCTGACTATGGCTACACCTTC. This encodes CAWAQGQGADYGYTF. The variable domain in full, with the rest retrieved from reference TRBV30 and TRBJ1-2, is SQTIHQWPATLVQPVGSPLSLECTVEGTSNPNLYWYRQAAGRGLQLLFYSVGIGQISSEVPQNLSASRPQDRQFILSSKKLLLSDSGFYLCAWAQGQGADYGYTFGSGTRLTVV.

This clone was seen more than once but under ten times. The rearrangement links TRBV5-1 to TRBJ1-1; D is uncertain. CDR3 length: 14 amino acids. Germline values: CDR1 SGHRS, CDR2 YFSETQ. V shed 7 bases and J shed 1 base, with 14 bases lying between them. The CDR3 here is CASARLPRNTEAFF. The CDR3 coding sequence is TGCGCCAGCGCCCGCTTACCCCGGAACACTGAAGCTTTCTTT. The full variable domain, completed using reference TRBV5-1 and TRBJ1-1, is KAGVTQTPRYLIKTRGQQVTLSCSPISGHRSVSWYQQTPGQGLQFLFEYFSETQRNKGNFPGRFSGRQFSNSRSEMNVSTLELGDSALYLCASARLPRNTEAFFGQGTRLTVV.

This clone has just a few counts. V gene TRBV29-1 combines with J gene TRBJ2-5; D is undetermined. The CDR3 covers 15 residues. V was trimmed by 0 bases and J by 4 bases, leaving 15 bases between them. Looked up from germline, CDR1 is SQVTM and CDR2 is ANQGSEA. The CDR3 spells CSVEERRRAAETQYF. The CDR3 DNA sequence: TGCAGCGTTGAAGAAAGGAGAAGGGCAGCAGAGACCCAGTACTTC.

V is TRBV25-1 and J is TRBJ2-6; no definite D call. Trimming removed 3 bases at V and 1 base at J, with 1 base between. In germline, CDR1 is MGHDK, CDR2 SYGVNS. This CDR3 is built from 13 residues. Written as DNA, the CDR3 is TGTGCCAGCAGTGAGTCTGGGGCCAACGTCCTGACTTTC. This sequence encodes CASSESGANVLTF.

This clone has a single count. This chain links TRBV11-2 with TRBJ1-5; the match to TRBD1 covers 10 bases. The CDR3 contains 15 residues. Germline V lookup: CDR1 SGHAT, CDR2 FQNNGV. J lost 6 bases, V lost 5 bases, and 7 bases had no gene match. CDR3 region: CASSQGGTGAQPQHF. The CDR3 coding sequence is TGTGCCAGCAGCCAAGGGGGGACAGGGGCTCAGCCCCAGCATTTT.

V is TRBV29-1 and J is TRBJ2-4; no firm D call. Trimming shortened V by 0 bases and J by 0 bases, and 3 bases separated the two germline ends. Germline V CDR1 and CDR2: SQVTM, ANQGSEA. The CDR3 length is 13 residues. The CDR3 reads CSVEDLAKNIQYF. For the CDR3, the DNA is TGCAGCGTTGAAGATCTAGCCAAAAACATTCAGTACTTC. Combining the CDR3 with reference TRBV29-1 and TRBJ2-4 gives the whole variable domain SAVISQKPSRDICQRGTSLTIQCQVDSQVTMMFWYRQQPGQSLTLIATANQGSEATYESGFVIDKFPISRPNLTFSTLTVSNMSPEDSSIYLCSVEDLAKNIQYFGAGTRLSVL.

V usage is TRBV7-2 and J usage is TRBJ1-2; possibly TRBD1 for D (5 bases). Per the germline V gene, CDR1 is SGHTA and CDR2 is FQGNSA. This CDR3 contains 12 residues. V was shortened by 6 bases and J by 7 bases, with 12 bases between the two germline ends. The CDR3 DNA reads TGTGCCAGCAGGAGGGGAGGGAGTGGCTACACCTTC. Its translation is CASRRGGSGYTF.

The chain couples TRBV7-2 to TRBJ1-5; D remains unclear. V was pared by 2 bases and J by 5 bases, with 13 bases between. The CDR3 contains 15 residues. Germline lookup yields CDR1 SGHTA and CDR2 FQGNSA. The CDR3 region is CASSLIVGWDQPQHF. CDR3 sequence (DNA): TGTGCCAGCAGCTTAATAGTAGGGTGGGATCAGCCCCAGCATTTT.

As DNA, the CDR3 is TGTGCCAGCAGTGTCGGGGACAGCCAAAACCTTTACGAGCAGTACTTC. This sequence encodes CASSVGDSQNLYEQYF. The J gene is TRBJ2-7, the V gene TRBV25-1, with 7 bases identical to TRBD1. CDR3 length: 16 amino acids. Germline assignment: CDR1 MGHDK and CDR2 SYGVNS. V lost 4 bases and J lost 4; bases outside the gene matches: 13.

V is TRBV19 and J is TRBJ2-1, with D possibly matching TRBD1 (6 bases). Germline values: CDR1 LNHDA, CDR2 SQIVND (reference sequence). The CDR3 has 13 amino acids. V was trimmed by 6 bases and J by 5 bases, leaving 11 bases between them. The CDR3 coding sequence is TGTGCCAGTAGGGTGGACAGAGACAATGAGCAGTTCTTC. Amino acids: CASRVDRDNEQFF.

The chain links TRBV5-1 to TRBJ1-6, with TRBD1 identical over 7 bases. This CDR3 is built from 16 residues. The germline V gene encodes CDR1 SGHRS and CDR2 YFSETQ. V shed 4 bases and J 9 bases; nucleotides not matched to a gene: 13. The CDR3 DNA reads as TGCGCCAGCAGCCTCAGACAGGGCCATCGTCCTTCACCCCTCCACTTT. Translation: CASSLRQGHRPSPLHF.

This clone was counted a few times. The chain employs TRBV11-3 and TRBJ1-1; D remains unclear. This CDR3 spans 13 amino acids. Germline CDR1 SGHNT, CDR2 YENEEA. The V end was cut by 1 base, the J end by 5 bases, with 8 bases between. The CDR3 region is CASSLGVVTEAFF. CDR3 DNA: TGTGCCAGCAGCTTAGGGGTTGTGACTGAAGCTTTCTTT.

This clone was picked up a small number of times. The chain has TRBV30 and TRBJ2-1; 8 positions match TRBD1. After removal of 5 bases from V and 8 bases from J, the junction contained 5 bases not matched to a gene. The CDR3 has 12 residues. Germline CDR1 is GTSNPN and CDR2 is SVGIG (reference sequence). CDR3 protein: CAWDRGEYEQFF. The CDR3 DNA sequence: TGTGCCTGGGACAGGGGAGAGTATGAGCAGTTCTTC.

The chain recombines TRBV7-2 with TRBJ2-1; TRBD2 is a possible D gene (5 bases). Germline CDR1 and CDR2: SGHTA and FQGNSA. Trimming left V 3 bases short and J 2 bases short, with 11 bases between. This CDR3 has 15 amino acids. The CDR3 DNA is TGTGCCAGCAGCTTTGTAGCGTTTACCTACAATGAGCAGTTCTTC. It is translated as CASSFVAFTYNEQFF.

This clone was seen a single time. The chain carries TRBV30 and TRBJ2-1, with a tentative D call TRBD2 (5 bases). This CDR3 is built from 13 residues. Germline V gene data show CDR1 as GTSNPN and CDR2 as SVGIG (reference sequence). The V end lost 1 base, the J end lost 8 bases, and 12 bases lay between the germline ends. CDR3 sequence (DNA): TGTGCCTGGAGTGGGGTAGCGCGGCATGAGCAGTTCTTC. Residues: CAWSGVARHEQFF. The variable domain in full, with the rest retrieved from reference TRBV30 and TRBJ2-1, is SQTIHQWPATLVQPVGSPLSLECTVEGTSNPNLYWYRQAAGRGLQLLFYSVGIGQISSEVPQNLSASRPQDRQFILSSKKLLLSDSGFYLCAWSGVARHEQFFGPGTRLTVL.

This clone has more than one count but fewer than ten. The chain uses TRBV11-2 and TRBJ1-2; 8 bases fit TRBD1. Germline lookup yields CDR1 SGHAT and CDR2 FQNNGV. After removal of 4 bases from V and 5 bases from J, the junction contained 9 bases not matched to a gene. CDR3 length: 15 amino acids. CDR3 region: CASSSIGQGWYGYTF. The DNA for the CDR3 is TGTGCCAGCAGCTCCATTGGACAGGGCTGGTATGGCTACACCTTC.

Concerning this clone itself: Other DNA sequences in this sample translate to the same CDR3. The chain uses TRBV5-6 and TRBJ2-7; D is perhaps TRBD1 (6 bases). V was clipped by 5 bases and J by 5 bases, with 11 bases between them. Germline CDR1 is SGHDT and CDR2 is YYEEEE. The CDR3 length is 12 residues. The CDR3 sequence: CASSLNRDEQYF. CDR3 nucleotide sequence: TGTGCCAGCAGTCTCAACAGGGACGAGCAGTACTTC.

This clone appeared a few times. The chain is built from TRBV7-2 and TRBJ1-1, with D unresolved. Trimming shortened V by 5 bases and J by 8 bases, and 12 bases separated the two germline ends. CDR1 SGHTA and CDR2 FQGNSA come from the germline V gene. This CDR3 spans 12 amino acids. The CDR3 sequence is CASSTWKSEAFF. The CDR3 DNA sequence: TGTGCCAGCAGCACGTGGAAATCCGAAGCTTTCTTT.

This chain uses TRBV29-1 with TRBJ2-5; D assignment may be TRBD1 or TRBD2 (5 bases each). V was pared by 4 bases and J by 4 bases, with 16 bases between. Looked up from germline, CDR1 is SQVTM and CDR2 is ANQGSEA. This CDR3 comprises 14 residues. The CDR3 sequence: CSVGQRLEGETQYF. The CDR3 nucleotides are TGCAGCGTTGGACAGCGGCTTGAGGGAGAGACCCAGTACTTC.

The rearrangement joins TRBV29-1 to TRBJ2-1; 11 nucleotides line up with TRBD2. The V and J ends lost 3 bases and 7 bases, in that order; junction bases with no gene match: 5. The V gene's germline CDR1 is SQVTM and CDR2 ANQGSEA. This CDR3 is built from 14 residues. The CDR3 loop is CSVDIAGGRNEQFF. The CDR3 DNA reads as TGCAGCGTTGATATAGCGGGGGGGAGGAATGAGCAGTTCTTC.